The rows below give T cell receptor beta chains drawn from one sample of a study of cytomegalovirus exposure and HLA in healthy donors. The table came from immunoSEQ multiplex PCR; TCRdb's copy has only in-frame clones and leaves some out. The sample holds 200,000 to 300,000 clones; 90% are singletons and the top ten take roughly 3%. The specimen was PBMCs. These TCRs come from a woman aged 25-40 years in good health and CMV-seronegative. CDR3s include the opening cysteine and the closing phenylalanine or tryptophan. The D gene is left open where the match is weak. Clone size is not always given. Where it is, it says once, few, many or a class for expanded clones.

CDR3aa: CASRTTGGGYTF
CDR3nt: TGCGCCAGCAGGACTACAGGGGGCGGCTACACCTTC
v_gene: TRBV10-1
j_gene: TRBJ1-2
abundance: -
d_gene: TRBD1

CDR3aa: CASSLRVAGASGANVLTF
CDR3nt: TGTGCCAGCAGCTTAAGGGTAGCGGGAGCCTCTGGGGCCAACGTCCTGACTTTC
v_gene: TRBV7-6
j_gene: TRBJ2-6
abundance: -
d_gene: TRBD2

CDR3aa: CASSQGREGPYEQYF
CDR3nt: TGCGCCAGCAGCCAAGGCCGGGAAGGCCCCTACGAGCAGTACTTC
v_gene: TRBV4-3
j_gene: TRBJ2-7
abundance: once
d_gene: -

CDR3aa: CASSQDPQITAYGYTF
CDR3nt: TGCGCCAGCAGCCAAGATCCCCAAATTACCGCCTATGGCTACACCTTC
v_gene: TRBV4-1
j_gene: TRBJ1-2
abundance: -
d_gene: -

CDR3aa: CASSQVAGSMAFF
CDR3nt: TGTGCCAGCAGCCAAGTAGCAGGCTCAATGGCTTTCTTT
v_gene: TRBV14
j_gene: TRBJ1-1
abundance: once
d_gene: -

CDR3aa: CASSGLAGGKSTDTQYF
CDR3nt: TGTGCCAGCAGCGGACTAGCGGGAGGGAAGAGCACAGATACGCAGTATTTT
v_gene: TRBV2
j_gene: TRBJ2-3
abundance: -
d_gene: TRBD2

CDR3aa: CASSTGVGTEAFF
CDR3nt: TGTGCCAGCAGCACAGGGGTGGGCACTGAAGCTTTCTTT
v_gene: TRBV7-2
j_gene: TRBJ1-1
abundance: -
d_gene: TRBD1

CDR3aa: CATSRDSVRTDTQYF
CDR3nt: TGTGCCACCAGCAGAGACAGTGTTCGGACAGATACGCAGTATTTT
v_gene: TRBV15
j_gene: TRBJ2-3
abundance: once
d_gene: -

CDR3aa: CASSFGDEQFF
CDR3nt: TGTGCCAGCAGTTTTGGAGATGAGCAGTTCTTC
v_gene: TRBV27
j_gene: TRBJ2-1
abundance: -
d_gene: -

CDR3aa: CASSETGLSGQPQHF
CDR3nt: TGTGCCAGCAGTGAGACAGGGTTGAGCGGTCAGCCCCAGCATTTT
v_gene: TRBV2
j_gene: TRBJ1-5
abundance: -
d_gene: TRBD1

CDR3aa: CAISESRQTYEQYF
CDR3nt: TGTGCCATCAGTGAGTCGCGACAGACCTACGAGCAGTACTTC
v_gene: TRBV10-3
j_gene: TRBJ2-7
abundance: -
d_gene: -

CDR3aa: CASSQESRGDYEQYF
CDR3nt: TGCGCCAGCAGCCAAGAAAGCAGGGGGGACTACGAGCAGTACTTC
v_gene: TRBV4-3
j_gene: TRBJ2-7
abundance: -
d_gene: -

CDR3aa: CASSPGLAGGDDEQFF
CDR3nt: TGTGCCAGCAGCCCTGGACTAGCGGGAGGCGACGATGAGCAGTTCTTC
v_gene: TRBV11-3
j_gene: TRBJ2-1
abundance: once
d_gene: TRBD2

CDR3aa: CASSPPFRDTEAFF
CDR3nt: TGTGCCAGCAGCCCCCCCTTCCGGGACACTGAAGCTTTCTTT
v_gene: TRBV7-6
j_gene: TRBJ1-1
abundance: -
d_gene: -

CDR3aa: CASSIGGTGPHEQYF
CDR3nt: TGCGCCAGCAGCATCGGTGGAACAGGCCCCCACGAGCAGTACTTC
v_gene: TRBV4-3
j_gene: TRBJ2-7
abundance: -
d_gene: -

CDR3aa: CASSPDRVDTQYF
CDR3nt: TGTGCCAGCAGCCCAGACAGGGTGGATACGCAGTATTTT
v_gene: TRBV28
j_gene: TRBJ2-3
abundance: -
d_gene: TRBD1

CDR3aa: CATSGKPNEKLFF
CDR3nt: TGTGCCACGTCGGGGAAACCTAATGAAAAACTGTTTTTT
v_gene: TRBV5-4
j_gene: TRBJ1-4
abundance: -
d_gene: -

CDR3aa: CASSETGNYGYTF
CDR3nt: TGTGCCAGCAGTGAGACTGGTAACTATGGCTACACCTTC
v_gene: TRBV6-1
j_gene: TRBJ1-2
abundance: -
d_gene: -

CDR3aa: CATSSLQRASYNEQFF
CDR3nt: TGTGCCACCAGCAGTCTTCAGCGGGCCTCCTACAATGAGCAGTTCTTC
v_gene: TRBV15
j_gene: TRBJ2-1
abundance: -
d_gene: -

CDR3aa: CASSLADTQYF
CDR3nt: TGTGCCAGCAGCTTAGCAGATACGCAGTATTTT
v_gene: TRBV11-2
j_gene: TRBJ2-3
abundance: -
d_gene: -

CDR3aa: CASSLGTQGDLSYEQYF
CDR3nt: TGTGCCAGCAGCCTGGGCACGCAGGGGGATCTGTCCTACGAGCAGTACTTC
v_gene: TRBV5-6
j_gene: TRBJ2-7
abundance: -
d_gene: TRBD1

CDR3aa: CASRITGGGNTEAFF
CDR3nt: TGTGCCAGCAGGATAACGGGGGGCGGGAACACTGAAGCTTTCTTT
v_gene: TRBV6-1
j_gene: TRBJ1-1
abundance: -
d_gene: -

CDR3aa: CASSMGGLDYNEQFF
CDR3nt: TGTGCCAGTAGTATGGGCGGCCTAGACTACAATGAGCAGTTCTTC
v_gene: TRBV19
j_gene: TRBJ2-1
abundance: few
d_gene: -

CDR3aa: CASSLTVTPPSSYNEQFF
CDR3nt: TGTGCCAGCAGCTTAACTGTGACTCCACCGAGCTCCTACAATGAGCAGTTCTTC
v_gene: TRBV7-3
j_gene: TRBJ2-1
abundance: -
d_gene: -

CDR3aa: CASRRVGVYYGYTF
CDR3nt: TGTGCCAGCAGACGCGTAGGGGTTTACTATGGCTACACCTTC
v_gene: TRBV6-5
j_gene: TRBJ1-2
abundance: -
d_gene: -

CDR3aa: CASSLTYTGELFF
CDR3nt: TGTGCCAGCAGCTTAACGTACACCGGGGAGCTGTTTTTT
v_gene: TRBV11-3
j_gene: TRBJ2-2
abundance: few
d_gene: -

CDR3aa: CASSYAGAGYEQYF
CDR3nt: TGTGCCAGCAGTTACGCAGGGGCGGGCTACGAGCAGTACTTC
v_gene: TRBV6-5
j_gene: TRBJ2-7
abundance: -
d_gene: -

CDR3aa: CASSQEGAREQYF
CDR3nt: TGCGCCAGCAGCCAAGAAGGGGCGAGGGAGCAGTACTTC
v_gene: TRBV4-1
j_gene: TRBJ2-7
abundance: -
d_gene: -

CDR3aa: CASSDPRDINSNEKLFF
CDR3nt: TGTGCCAGCAGTGACCCCCGGGACATCAATTCTAATGAAAAACTGTTTTTT
v_gene: TRBV2
j_gene: TRBJ1-4
abundance: -
d_gene: -

CDR3aa: CSVVGLAGVDEQFF
CDR3nt: TGCAGCGTAGTGGGACTAGCCGGGGTGGATGAGCAGTTCTTC
v_gene: TRBV29-1
j_gene: TRBJ2-1
abundance: once
d_gene: TRBD2

CDR3aa: CASSLDSSYGYTF
CDR3nt: TGCGCCAGCAGCCTAGACAGCAGTTATGGCTACACCTTC
v_gene: TRBV5-1
j_gene: TRBJ1-2
abundance: -
d_gene: -

CDR3aa: CATSRGRNRIRNQPQHF
CDR3nt: TGTGCCACCAGCAGGGGTAGGAACAGGATACGCAATCAGCCCCAGCATTTT
v_gene: TRBV15
j_gene: TRBJ1-5
abundance: -
d_gene: -

CDR3aa: CASSLYGLAGGPNTQYF
CDR3nt: TGTGCCAGCAGCTTATATGGACTAGCGGGAGGGCCAAATACGCAGTATTTT
v_gene: TRBV7-2
j_gene: TRBJ2-3
abundance: -
d_gene: TRBD2

CDR3aa: CASRKGLAGTVMTDTQYF
CDR3nt: TGCGCCAGCAGAAAGGGACTAGCGGGGACGGTTATGACAGATACGCAGTATTTT
v_gene: TRBV5-1
j_gene: TRBJ2-3
abundance: -
d_gene: TRBD2

CDR3aa: CASSATSGGSTDTQYF
CDR3nt: TGTGCCAGCAGTGCGACTAGCGGGGGGAGCACAGATACGCAGTATTTT
v_gene: TRBV6-1
j_gene: TRBJ2-3
abundance: -
d_gene: TRBD2

CDR3aa: CAWSSGNEQYF
CDR3nt: TGTGCCTGGAGTTCCGGTAACGAGCAGTACTTC
v_gene: TRBV30
j_gene: TRBJ2-7
abundance: -
d_gene: -

CDR3aa: CASSPLGGNTGELFF
CDR3nt: TGTGCCAGCAGCCCCCTAGGGGGGAACACCGGGGAGCTGTTTTTT
v_gene: TRBV7-3
j_gene: TRBJ2-2
abundance: -
d_gene: -

CDR3aa: CASSRPGHSNQPQHF
CDR3nt: TGTGCCAGTAGTAGACCGGGGCATAGCAATCAGCCCCAGCATTTT
v_gene: TRBV19
j_gene: TRBJ1-5
abundance: once
d_gene: -

CDR3aa: CAWNLPGLRSYEQYF
CDR3nt: TGTGCCTGGAACCTACCGGGACTACGATCCTACGAGCAGTACTTC
v_gene: TRBV30
j_gene: TRBJ2-7
abundance: -
d_gene: TRBD2

CDR3aa: CASSYDRALRMNTEAFF
CDR3nt: TGTGCCAGCAGCTATGACAGGGCTCTGCGAATGAACACTGAAGCTTTCTTT
v_gene: TRBV7-7
j_gene: TRBJ1-1
abundance: -
d_gene: TRBD1

CDR3aa: CAWSEALNYGYTF
CDR3nt: TGTGCCTGGAGTGAGGCCCTTAACTATGGCTACACCTTC
v_gene: TRBV30
j_gene: TRBJ1-2
abundance: -
d_gene: -

CDR3aa: CASSPSGENTEAFF
CDR3nt: TGTGCCAGCTCACCGTCAGGAGAGAACACTGAAGCTTTCTTT
v_gene: TRBV18
j_gene: TRBJ1-1
abundance: few
d_gene: -

CDR3aa: CASKGAGEETQYF
CDR3nt: TGTGCCAGTAAAGGAGCGGGAGAAGAGACCCAGTACTTC
v_gene: TRBV19
j_gene: TRBJ2-5
abundance: -
d_gene: TRBD2

CDR3aa: CASSLGRGKDNEQFF
CDR3nt: TGTGCCAGCAGCTTAGGCAGGGGAAAAGACAATGAGCAGTTCTTC
v_gene: TRBV7-3
j_gene: TRBJ2-1
abundance: -
d_gene: -

CDR3aa: CASNPFPGQEWGTEAFF
CDR3nt: TGCGCCAGCAACCCTTTTCCGGGCCAAGAGTGGGGCACTGAAGCTTTCTTT
v_gene: TRBV10-2
j_gene: TRBJ1-1
abundance: -
d_gene: -

CDR3aa: CAWRGNTEAFF
CDR3nt: TGTGCCTGGAGAGGAAACACTGAAGCTTTCTTT
v_gene: TRBV30
j_gene: TRBJ1-1
abundance: few
d_gene: -

CDR3aa: CASSLYKGLAGGGNQETQYF
CDR3nt: TGTGCCAGCAGCTTGTATAAAGGACTAGCGGGAGGAGGGAACCAAGAGACCCAGTACTTC
v_gene: TRBV14
j_gene: TRBJ2-5
abundance: -
d_gene: TRBD2

CDR3aa: CASSQTGYSGNTIYF
CDR3nt: TGTGCCAGCAGCCAGACAGGCTACTCTGGAAACACCATATATTTT
v_gene: TRBV7-8
j_gene: TRBJ1-3
abundance: -
d_gene: -

CDR3aa: CASSGDRVGTNEKLFF
CDR3nt: TGTGCCAGCAGTGGGGACAGGGTGGGAACTAATGAAAAACTGTTTTTT
v_gene: TRBV6-6
j_gene: TRBJ1-4
abundance: -
d_gene: TRBD1

CDR3aa: CASTSGGSEQYF
CDR3nt: TGTGCCAGCACGTCAGGGGGGTCCGAGCAGTACTTC
v_gene: TRBV27
j_gene: TRBJ2-7
abundance: -
d_gene: -

CDR3aa: CASSPPSTGNADTQYF
CDR3nt: TGCGCCAGCAGCCCCCCTTCCACAGGGAATGCAGATACGCAGTATTTT
v_gene: TRBV5-1
j_gene: TRBJ2-3
abundance: -
d_gene: -